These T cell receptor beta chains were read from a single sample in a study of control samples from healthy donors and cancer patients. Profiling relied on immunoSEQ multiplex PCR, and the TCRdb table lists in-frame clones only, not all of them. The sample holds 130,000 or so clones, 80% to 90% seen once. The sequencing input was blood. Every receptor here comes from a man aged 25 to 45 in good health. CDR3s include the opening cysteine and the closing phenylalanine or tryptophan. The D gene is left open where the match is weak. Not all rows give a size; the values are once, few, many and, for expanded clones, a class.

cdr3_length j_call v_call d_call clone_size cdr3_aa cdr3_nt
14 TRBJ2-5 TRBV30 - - CAWSVGRRPETQYF TGTGCCTGGAGTGTAGGACGTCGACCAGAGACCCAGTACTTC
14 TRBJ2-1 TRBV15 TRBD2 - CATRLAGGRGEQFF TGTGCCACCAGATTAGCGGGGGGGCGGGGTGAGCAGTTCTTC
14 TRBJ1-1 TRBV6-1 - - CASSEALVGTEAFF TGTGCCAGCAGTGAAGCGCTGGTGGGCACTGAAGCTTTCTTT
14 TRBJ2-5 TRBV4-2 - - CASSPGGDQETQYF TGTGCCAGCAGCCCCGGGGGAGATCAAGAGACCCAGTACTTC
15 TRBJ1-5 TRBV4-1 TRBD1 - CASSQDRGPVQPQHF TGCGCCAGCAGCCAAGACAGGGGGCCTGTTCAGCCCCAGCATTTT
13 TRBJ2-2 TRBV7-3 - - CASSLDIDGELFF TGTGCCAGCAGCTTGGACATCGACGGGGAGCTGTTTTTT
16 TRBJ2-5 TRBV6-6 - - CASSSSSAGPGETQYF TGTGCCAGCAGCTCTTCGTCGGCAGGGCCAGGAGAGACCCAGTACTTC
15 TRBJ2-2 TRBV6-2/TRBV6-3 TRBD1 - CASSYSRGPTGELFF TGTGCCAGCAGTTACTCCAGGGGGCCCACCGGGGAGCTGTTTTTT
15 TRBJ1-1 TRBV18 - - CASSPKWEMNTEAFF TGTGCCAGCTCCCCCAAATGGGAGATGAACACTGAAGCTTTCTTT
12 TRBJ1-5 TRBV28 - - CASSLLLQPQHF TGTGCCAGCAGTTTGCTGCTCCAGCCCCAGCATTTT
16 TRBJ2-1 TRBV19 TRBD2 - CASSIVAGGLYNEQFF TGTGCCAGTAGTATAGTAGCGGGGGGGCTCTACAATGAGCAGTTCTTC
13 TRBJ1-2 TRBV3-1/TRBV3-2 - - CASSPTGLYGYTF TGTGCCAGCAGCCCCACCGGACTGTATGGCTACACCTTC
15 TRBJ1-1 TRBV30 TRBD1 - CAWKHPMTGLGEAFF TGTGCCTGGAAACACCCCATGACAGGGTTGGGTGAAGCTTTCTTT
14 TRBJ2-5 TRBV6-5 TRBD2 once CALLTSGVLGTQYF TGTGCCTTGTTAACTAGCGGGGTCCTCGGGACCCAGTACTTC
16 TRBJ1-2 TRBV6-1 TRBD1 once CASSDGQGAGGYGYTF TGTGCCAGCAGTGATGGACAGGGGGCCGGAGGCTATGGCTACACCTTC
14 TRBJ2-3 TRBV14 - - CASSLRRPTDTQYF TGTGCCAGCAGCCTAAGAAGACCGACAGATACGCAGTATTTT
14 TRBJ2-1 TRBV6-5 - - CASSPGRGYSEQFF TGTGCCAGCAGTCCGGGTAGGGGATACAGTGAGCAGTTCTTC
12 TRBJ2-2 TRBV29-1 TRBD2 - CSGSGGTGELFF TGCAGCGGGAGCGGGGGCACCGGGGAGCTGTTTTTT
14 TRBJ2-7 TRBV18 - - CASSPPYDSYEQYF TGTGCCAGCTCACCACCCTACGACTCCTACGAGCAGTACTTC
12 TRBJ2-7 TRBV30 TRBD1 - CAWISTGDRGLF TGTGCCTGGATTTCCACCGGGGACAGGGGCCTCTTC
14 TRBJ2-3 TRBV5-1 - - CASSGTSGTDTQYF TGCGCCAGCAGCGGAACTAGTGGCACAGATACGCAGTATTTT
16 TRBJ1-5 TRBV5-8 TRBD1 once CASSLGTGESNQPQHF TGTGCCAGCAGCTTGGGGACAGGGGAGAGCAATCAGCCCCAGCATTTT
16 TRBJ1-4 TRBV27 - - CASSLSAIPTNEKLFF TGTGCCAGCAGTTTATCGGCCATTCCAACTAATGAAAAACTGTTTTTT
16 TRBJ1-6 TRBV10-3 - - CAISESGGAGNSPLHF TGTGCCATCAGTGAGTCTGGAGGGGCAGGGAATTCACCCCTCCACTTT
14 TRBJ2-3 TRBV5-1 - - CASSFGLNTDTQYF TGCGCCAGCAGCTTCGGACTAAACACAGATACGCAGTATTTT
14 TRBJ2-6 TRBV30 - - CAWMLNSGANVLTF TGTGCCTGGATGCTTAACTCTGGGGCCAACGTCCTGACTTTC
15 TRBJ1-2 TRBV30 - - CAWTKKAGYGYGYTF TGTGCCTGGACCAAGAAGGCAGGGTATGGCTATGGCTACACCTTC
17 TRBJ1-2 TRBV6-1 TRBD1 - CASSEGPGQGALNGYTF TGTGCCAGCAGTGAAGGTCCGGGACAGGGGGCGTTGAATGGCTACACCTTC
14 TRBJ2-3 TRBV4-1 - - CASSQVGSTDTQYF TGCGCCAGCAGCCAAGTTGGAAGCACAGATACGCAGTATTTT
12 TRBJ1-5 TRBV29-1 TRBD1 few CSARTGDQPQHF TGCAGCGCTCGGACAGGGGATCAGCCCCAGCATTTT
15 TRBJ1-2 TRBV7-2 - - CASSLKIRASDGYTF TGTGCCAGCAGCTTAAAAATTCGAGCGTCTGATGGCTACACCTTC
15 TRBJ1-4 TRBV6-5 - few CASSPNRDGNEKLFF TGTGCCAGCAGTCCTAACCGGGACGGTAATGAAAAACTGTTTTTT
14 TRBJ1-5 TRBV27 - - CASSYHPGNQPQHF TGTGCCAGCAGTTATCACCCTGGCAATCAGCCCCAGCATTTT
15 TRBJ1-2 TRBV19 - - CASSISDRTRRGYTF TGTGCCAGTAGTATATCCGACAGAACCCGCCGGGGCTACACCTTC
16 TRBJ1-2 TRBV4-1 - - CASSQETSGKLTGYTF TGCGCCAGCAGCCAAGAGACGTCAGGGAAACTGACGGGCTACACCTTC
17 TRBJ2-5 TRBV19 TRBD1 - CASSDWAQGEIQETQYF TGTGCCAGTAGTGATTGGGCACAGGGGGAAATCCAAGAGACCCAGTACTTC
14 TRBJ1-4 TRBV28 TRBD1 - CASSLGTDVGKLFF TGTGCCAGCAGTTTGGGGACAGACGTCGGAAAACTGTTTTTT
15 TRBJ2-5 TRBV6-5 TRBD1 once CASSQDRVRQETQYF TGTGCCAGCAGTCAGGACAGGGTGAGGCAAGAGACCCAGTACTTC
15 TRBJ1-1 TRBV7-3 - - CASSLIGVGTTEAFF TGTGCCAGCAGCTTAATAGGCGTCGGAACGACTGAAGCTTTCTTT
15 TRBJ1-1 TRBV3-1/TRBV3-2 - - CASSLGGLGNTEAFF TGTGCCAGCAGCCTAGGAGGCTTGGGGAACACTGAAGCTTTCTTT
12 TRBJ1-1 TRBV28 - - CASRGGVTEAFF TGTGCGTCGAGGGGGGGCGTCACTGAAGCTTTTTTT
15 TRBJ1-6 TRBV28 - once CASTPRAGSRSPLHF TGTGCCAGCACCCCTAGGGCAGGGTCACGTTCACCCCTCCACTTT
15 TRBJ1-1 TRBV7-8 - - CASSRDIPPNTEAFF TGTGCCAGCAGCCGGGACATCCCTCCAAACACTGAAGCTTTCTTT